This T cell receptor beta chain originates from a study of cytomegalovirus exposure and HLA in healthy donors (dated by TCRdb to 2017 to 2019). In the study overall: In an earlier analysis of 550 to 750 of the donors, 276 Gb of sequence data and 120 million or so unique TCR beta sequences from roughly 200 million T cells were reported. Approximately 300 gigabases of sequencing data and around 90 million unique TCR sequences made up an early release that covered nearly 650 HLA-typed donors. Of the roughly 400 genotyped donors, approximately 82% fell in the genetic ancestry cluster associated with self-reported Caucasian donors. The study was designed to test whether signatures of past pathogen exposure could be identified by cataloging public T cell receptors. Using immunosequencing, the study profiled T cell repertoires from around 670 subjects and related those repertoires to cytomegalovirus serostatus. Besides the first cohort of about 730 subjects, a separate validation cohort made up of over a hundred different subjects was used. To predict cytomegalovirus infection status, the study combined high-throughput TCR immunosequencing, statistical association of individual TCRs with disease status, and machine learning. To study patterns of TCR occurrence, a later analysis re-analyzed previously published TCR beta repertoires from around 700 donors and added high-resolution HLA genotyping. The later analysis used no new phenotypic data to find candidate immune exposures, relying instead on TCR beta sequences and their occurrence across donors. An earlier analysis of 500 to 650 of the donors applied high-throughput TCR beta sequencing to assess whether each TCR beta V gene segment acted as functional or pseudogenic. Donor age, sex, ethnicity and CMV serostatus were collected together with the repertoire data. In a later genetic analysis, genome-wide SNP genotypes for about three fifths of the 666 donors were used, and that subset was treated as a discovery cohort. All discovery cohort repertoires had been generated on a single sequencing platform. HLA typing included class I and class II loci at four-digit resolution. Typing coverage differed by locus: A, B, C, DRB1 and DQB1 were typed in roughly 620-630 donors, DQA1 in 522, DPA1 in 600 to 610, and DPB1 in 400 to 490. Roughly 5 DR-DQ haplotypes were handled as single units for association and clustering, since linkage in the cohort was strong. Across 398 genotyped donors of the cohort, an average of 235,054 unique TCR beta nucleotide sequences per donor were sequenced, and 15% to 20% of those sequences were non-productive.

V is pared back by 4 bases and J by 6 bases, with 9 bases lying between the germline termini. Sequences SGDLS (CDR1) and YYNGEE (CDR2) are obtained from the germline V gene. CDR3 length: 12 amino acids, cysteine to phenylalanine. Only the CDR3 portion is preserved as DNA: 36 bases, with reading frame beginning at the first base. The cohort consisted of 666 healthy bone marrow donors. At the time of sampling, every cohort member was nominally healthy, though immune exposures that went unrecorded were likely present. The donor tested CMV seronegative and was one of the 352 seronegative cohort members. Every donor gave a peripheral blood sample, and the peripheral blood mononuclear cells from that sample were used for TCR beta sequencing. Genomic DNA extraction from the blood cell samples was performed with the Qiagen DNeasy Blood Extraction Kit. Results and caveats for the whole study, not just this receptor: Assigning TCR associations to individual alleles was difficult when HLA alleles, especially DR and DQ, strongly co-occurred. According to the authors, the approach could potentially be generalized to other disease states and immunological phenotypes. Seventeen rarely observed V segments, including chromosome 9 orphons, were excluded from the earlier analysis of about 600 of the donors because counts were too low. Several of the top co-occurrence clusters appeared to be linked to parvovirus B19, influenza, CMV and Epstein-Barr virus, according to a later analysis. A further reported finding was that TCR beta sequences accurately predicted the HLA-A and HLA-B alleles for most subjects in the first cohort. The classifier was reported to diagnose cytomegalovirus status with high specificity and sensitivity in both the original cohort and the validation cohort. In a later analysis, TCR association rates were found to vary across HLA loci, with the most associated TCRs seen for DRB1 alleles and the fewest for HLA-C alleles. Correlated functional status among segregating V segments might reflect linkage disequilibrium, but an unknown experimental factor could not be ruled out. HLA typing was unavailable for some donors at each locus, so association tests used only the typed subset. Some IMGT-functional V segments, including TRBV6-2 and TRBV6-3, could not be distinguished by the 87-base-pair reads and were therefore excluded. Most CMV-associated TCR beta chains appeared to be HLA-restricted in a later analysis, and the HLA associations seemed to be driven largely by CMV exposure. In an earlier analysis of several hundred of the donors, most TCR beta V segments were observed in productive rearrangements about 87% or about 30% of the time, broadly matching IMGT annotations. The sequencing pipeline was judged likely to have produced a cluster of highly shared sequence variants as a technical artifact. While some public TCRs were present in many individuals, most TCR sequences turned up only very rarely across donors. A later analysis associated about 17,000 TCR beta sequences with specific HLA alleles at a false discovery rate of 0.05. An association between a missense DCLRE1C variant and V-gene and J-gene trimming of TCR beta chains was found in a later genetic analysis and replicated in an independent cohort. The study listed 164 TCR beta chains as associated with cytomegalovirus. The only immune exposure information available for the cohort was CMV serostatus. A later analysis found that HLA-associated TCR beta chains were more clonally expanded and had lower generation probabilities than equally common non-associated chains. Sequencing depth was assumed to be roughly uniform across donors in the presence/absence analyses, though that assumption may not hold. In this cohort, only TCR beta chains were sequenced, and detectable features were limited by the absence of alpha or paired-chain data. A few of the identified cytomegalovirus-associated TCR beta chains were confirmed in vitro to be specific for cytomegalovirus antigens. A later genetic analysis reported fewer N-insertions in productive TCRs among donors in an Asian-associated ancestry cluster than the roughly 700-donor mean.

As for this clone: The target of this receptor is not known. Base qualities are not at hand, and no much larger clone is one base apart.

The receptor library was made with the immunoSEQ multiplex PCR assay. A mixture of 60 forward primers for TCR Vbeta segments and 13 reverse primers for TCR Jbeta segments was used in the multiplex PCR. A multiplex PCR assay on genomic DNA amplified the CDR3 region of rearranged TCR beta genes. The amplified TCR beta libraries were sequenced on the Illumina HiSeq System as 87-base-pair reads. The authors' analysis ran thus. A later analysis counted approximately 76 million unique TCR beta chains across the 650 to 700 repertoires, and 9.5 million to 11 million of these chains were shared by at least two donors. To remove PCR and sequencing errors, raw reads were error-corrected and collapsed into unique sequences using a nearest-neighbor algorithm that merged closely related sequences. V, D and J gene segments were assigned by aligning CDR3 sequences to IMGT reference sequences. For a sequence to be retained, at least a six-nucleotide match to both a V gene segment and a J gene segment was required. A rearrangement was called productive if the CDR3 had no stop codons and remained in frame with V and J, and every other rearrangement was called non-productive. CDR3 was defined according to IMGT convention as the region running from the second conserved V-encoded cysteine to the conserved J-encoded phenylalanine. In an earlier analysis of approximately 590 of the donors, sequences lacking an unambiguous match to a single V gene segment were excluded. An earlier analysis of 550 to 650 of the donors classified V segments as functional when productive rearrangements were above 56.7% and as segregating when the standard deviation between donors was above 5%. A statistical classification framework was built to diagnose cytomegalovirus status from the catalog of TCR beta chain sequences. In a later analysis, V and J genes were assigned by comparing TCR nucleotide sequences against IMGT/GENE-DB human TR gene sequences. A later analysis assigned CDR3 sequences and most-parsimonious VDJ recombination scenarios with the TCRdist pipeline. In a later analysis, each TCR beta chain was defined by its CDR3 amino acid sequence together with its V-gene family, and reads lacking a unique V-gene family were excluded. In a later analysis, some 600 highly shared, low-generation-probability nucleotide sequences were removed to address suspected cross-contamination and a sequencing artifact. A later analysis calculated a clonal expansion index for each public chain from normalized within-repertoire ranks of inferred template counts. In a later analysis, generation probabilities were computed with a VDJ recombination model fitted to out-of-frame rearrangements, and the resulting probabilities were checked against IGoR. In a later analysis, TCR-TCR, TCR-HLA and TCR-CMV co-occurrence was scored with hypergeometric tests, and a repertoire-size bias correction was applied to TCR pairs. To estimate false discovery rates, a later analysis permuted the HLA or CMV assignments 20 times. In a later analysis, co-occurring TCRs were grouped with DBSCAN, and TCRdist sequence similarity was added when clustering was performed within HLA-allele-positive subsets. For co-occurrence clustering, repertoires with fewer than 30,000 or more than 120,000 public chains were excluded, along with five repertoires with anomalous nucleotide sharing. TCRdb re-hosts the immuneACCESS table, in-frame sequences only. Its copies lack some clones; in the studies checked, an unresolved V gene accounts for under half of them, and the cause for the rest is not known. V, J and clone size are those of that table, while D and trimming were read from the DNA. For this sample there are 100,000 or so clones; approximately 80% appear just once. The top ten clonotypes cover approximately 2.4% of the sample.

The sequence was collected from a female donor in good health and CMV-seronegative. The sample comprised PBMCs. The sequence joins TRBV9 to TRBJ2-3; the D segment is perhaps TRBD1 or TRBD2, each sharing 5 matched bases. The encoded CDR3 is CASSLGEDTQYF. The DNA is as follows: TGTGCCAGCAGCCTAGGGGAGGATACGCAGTATTTT.